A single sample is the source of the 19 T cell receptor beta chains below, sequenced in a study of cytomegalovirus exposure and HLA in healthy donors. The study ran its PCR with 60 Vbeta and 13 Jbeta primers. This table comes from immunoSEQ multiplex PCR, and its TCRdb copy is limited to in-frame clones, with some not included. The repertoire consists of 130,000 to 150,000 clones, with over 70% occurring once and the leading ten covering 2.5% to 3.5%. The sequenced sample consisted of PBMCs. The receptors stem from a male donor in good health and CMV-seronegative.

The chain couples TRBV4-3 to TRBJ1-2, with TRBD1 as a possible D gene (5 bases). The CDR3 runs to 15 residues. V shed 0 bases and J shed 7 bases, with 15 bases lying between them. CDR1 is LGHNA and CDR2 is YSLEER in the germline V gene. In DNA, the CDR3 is TGCGCCAGCAGCCAAGACGCCAGGGAAAGGGGTGGCTACACCTTC. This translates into CASSQDARERGGYTF.

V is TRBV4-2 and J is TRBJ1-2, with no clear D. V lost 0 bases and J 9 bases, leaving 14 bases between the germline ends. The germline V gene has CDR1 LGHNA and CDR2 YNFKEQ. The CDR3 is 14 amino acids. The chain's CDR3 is CASSQDTVTWSYTF. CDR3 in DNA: TGTGCCAGCAGCCAAGACACGGTGACTTGGAGCTACACCTTC.

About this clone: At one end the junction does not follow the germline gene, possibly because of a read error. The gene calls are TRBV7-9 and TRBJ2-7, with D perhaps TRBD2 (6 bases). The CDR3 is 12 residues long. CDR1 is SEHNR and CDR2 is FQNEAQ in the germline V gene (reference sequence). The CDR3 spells CSSSPEGYEQYF. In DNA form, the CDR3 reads TGTTCCAGCAGCCCGGAGGGCTACGAGCAGTACTTC.

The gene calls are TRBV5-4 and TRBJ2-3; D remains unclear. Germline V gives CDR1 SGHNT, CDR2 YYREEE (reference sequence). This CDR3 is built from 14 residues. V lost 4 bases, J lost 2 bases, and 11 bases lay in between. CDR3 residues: CASSLTINTDTQYF. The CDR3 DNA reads TGTGCCAGCAGCCTGACAATTAACACAGATACGCAGTATTTT. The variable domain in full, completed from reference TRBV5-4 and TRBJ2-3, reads ETGVTQSPTHLIKTRGQQVTLRCSSQSGHNTVSWYQQALGQGPQFIFQYYREEENGRGNFPPRFSGLQFPNYSSELNVNALELDDSALYLCASSLTINTDTQYFGPGTRLTVL.

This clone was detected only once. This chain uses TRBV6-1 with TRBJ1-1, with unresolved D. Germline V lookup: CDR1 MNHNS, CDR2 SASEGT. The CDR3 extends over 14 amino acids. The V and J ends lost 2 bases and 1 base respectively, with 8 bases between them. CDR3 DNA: TGTGCCAGCAGTGAATGGGCAGGGAACACTGAAGCTTTCTTT. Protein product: CASSEWAGNTEAFF.

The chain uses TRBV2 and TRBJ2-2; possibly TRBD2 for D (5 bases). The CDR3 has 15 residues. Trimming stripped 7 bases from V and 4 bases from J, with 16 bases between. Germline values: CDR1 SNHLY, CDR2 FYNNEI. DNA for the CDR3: TGTGCCAGCAATGGACTGGCCCCGAGCACCGGGGAGCTGTTTTTT. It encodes CASNGLAPSTGELFF.

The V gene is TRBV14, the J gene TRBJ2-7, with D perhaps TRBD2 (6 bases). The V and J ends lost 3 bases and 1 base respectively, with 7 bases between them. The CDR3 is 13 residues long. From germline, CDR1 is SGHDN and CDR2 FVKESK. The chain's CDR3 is CASSHGGSYEQYF. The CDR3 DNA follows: TGTGCCAGCAGCCATGGGGGGTCCTACGAGCAGTACTTC.

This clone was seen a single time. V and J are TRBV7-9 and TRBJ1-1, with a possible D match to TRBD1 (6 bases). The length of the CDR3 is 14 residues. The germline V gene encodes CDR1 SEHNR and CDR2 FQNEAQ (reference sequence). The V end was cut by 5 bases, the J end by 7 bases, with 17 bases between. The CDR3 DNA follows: TGTGCCAGCAGCACCAGGGGTAATGGGGTTGAAGCTTTCTTT. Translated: CASSTRGNGVEAFF.

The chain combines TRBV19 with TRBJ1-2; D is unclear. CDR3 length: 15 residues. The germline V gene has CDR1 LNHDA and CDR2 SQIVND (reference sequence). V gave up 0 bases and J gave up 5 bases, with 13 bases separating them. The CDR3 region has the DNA TGTGCCAGTAGTATAGATCTTGGCAGACAATATGGCTACACCTTC. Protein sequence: CASSIDLGRQYGYTF.

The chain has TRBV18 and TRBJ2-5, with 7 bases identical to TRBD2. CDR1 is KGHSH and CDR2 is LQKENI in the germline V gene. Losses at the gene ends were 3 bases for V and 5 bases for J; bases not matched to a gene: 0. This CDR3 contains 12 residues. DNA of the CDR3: TGTGCCAGCTCACCGGGGGGGGAGACCCAGTACTTC. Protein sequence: CASSPGGETQYF. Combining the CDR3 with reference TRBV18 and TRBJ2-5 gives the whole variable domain NAGVMQNPRHLVRRRGQEARLRCSPMKGHSHVYWYRQLPEEGLKFMVYLQKENIIDESGMPKERFSAEFPKEGPSILRIQQVVRGDSAAYFCASSPGGETQYFGPGTRLLVL.

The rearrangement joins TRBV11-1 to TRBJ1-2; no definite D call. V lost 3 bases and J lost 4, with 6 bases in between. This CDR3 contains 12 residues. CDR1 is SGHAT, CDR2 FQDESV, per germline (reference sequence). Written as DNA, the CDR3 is TGTGCCAGCAGCTTTGAGGGCTATGGCTACACCTTC. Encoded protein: CASSFEGYGYTF.

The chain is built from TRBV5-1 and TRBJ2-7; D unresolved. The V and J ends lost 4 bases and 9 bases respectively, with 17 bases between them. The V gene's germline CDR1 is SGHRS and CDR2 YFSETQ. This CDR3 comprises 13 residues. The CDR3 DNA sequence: TGCGCCAGCAGCATCCTGGGTGTAGAGGCGCAGTACTTC. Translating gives CASSILGVEAQYF.

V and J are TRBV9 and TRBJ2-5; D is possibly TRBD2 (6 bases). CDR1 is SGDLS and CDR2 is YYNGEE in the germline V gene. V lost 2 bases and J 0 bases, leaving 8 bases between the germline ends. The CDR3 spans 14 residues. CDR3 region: CASSVSGYQETQYF. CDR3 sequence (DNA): TGTGCCAGCAGCGTTAGCGGATACCAAGAGACCCAGTACTTC.

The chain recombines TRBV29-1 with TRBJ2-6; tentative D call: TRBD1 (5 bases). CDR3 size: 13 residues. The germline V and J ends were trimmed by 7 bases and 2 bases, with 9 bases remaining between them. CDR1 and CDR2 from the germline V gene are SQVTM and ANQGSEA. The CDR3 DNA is TGCAGCGCAGGGATAACTGGGGCCAACGTCCTGACTTTC. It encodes CSAGITGANVLTF.

CDR3 sequence: CASSGGWTEQYF. The CDR3 DNA follows: TGTGCCAGCAGTGGAGGGTGGACCGAGCAGTACTTC. This rearrangement joins TRBV27 to TRBJ2-7; TRBD2 might be the D (6 bases). This CDR3 comprises 12 residues. Between the trimmed V and J ends, which lost 5 bases and 6 bases, there was a span of 11 bases. Germline loops: CDR1 MNHEY, CDR2 SMNVEV (reference sequence).

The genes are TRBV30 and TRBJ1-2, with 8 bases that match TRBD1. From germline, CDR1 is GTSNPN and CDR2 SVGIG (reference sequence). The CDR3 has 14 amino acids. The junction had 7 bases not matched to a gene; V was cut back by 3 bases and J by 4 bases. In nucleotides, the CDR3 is TGTGCCTGGAGCGCAGGGGGCATCGGCTATGGCTACACCTTC. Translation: CAWSAGGIGYGYTF.

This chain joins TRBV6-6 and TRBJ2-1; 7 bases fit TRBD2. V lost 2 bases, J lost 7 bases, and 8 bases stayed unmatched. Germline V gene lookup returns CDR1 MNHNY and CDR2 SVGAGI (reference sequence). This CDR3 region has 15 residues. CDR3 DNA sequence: TGTGCCAGCAGTTACGAGCGGGAATTGGGTAATGAGCAGTTCTTC. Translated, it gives CASSYERELGNEQFF.

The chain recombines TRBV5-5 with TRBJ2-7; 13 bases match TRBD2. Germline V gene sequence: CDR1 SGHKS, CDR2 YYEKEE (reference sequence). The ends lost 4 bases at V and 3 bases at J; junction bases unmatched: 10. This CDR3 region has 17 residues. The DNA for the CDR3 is TGTGCCAGCAGCAGAAGGACTAGCGGGGGAACTTACTACGAGCAGTACTTC. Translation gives CASSRRTSGGTYYEQYF.

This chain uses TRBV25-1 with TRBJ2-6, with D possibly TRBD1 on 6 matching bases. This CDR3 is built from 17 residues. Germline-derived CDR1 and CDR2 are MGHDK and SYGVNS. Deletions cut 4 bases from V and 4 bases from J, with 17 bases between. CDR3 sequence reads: CASSGGEQGSGANVLTF. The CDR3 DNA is TGTGCCAGCAGTGGAGGAGAACAGGGATCCGGGGCCAACGTCCTGACTTTC.